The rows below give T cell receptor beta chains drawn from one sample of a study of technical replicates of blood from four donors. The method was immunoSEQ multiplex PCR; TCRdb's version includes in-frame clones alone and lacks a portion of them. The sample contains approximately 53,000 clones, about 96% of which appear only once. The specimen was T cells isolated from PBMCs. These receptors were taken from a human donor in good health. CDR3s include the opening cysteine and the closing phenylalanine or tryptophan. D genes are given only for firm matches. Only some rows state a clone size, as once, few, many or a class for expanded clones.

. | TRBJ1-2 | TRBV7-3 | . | TGTGCCAGCAGCTTCACGCAGGGCGAGGGCTACACCTTC | CASSFTQGEGYTF
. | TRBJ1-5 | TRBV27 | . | TGTGCCAGCAGTTTCTTATACTTGCAGGGCAATCAGCCCCAGCATTTT | CASSFLYLQGNQPQHF
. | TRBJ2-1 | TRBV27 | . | TGTGCCAGCAGTGCTTTACGAGGCCGACAGCACAATGAGCAGTTCTTC | CASSALRGRQHNEQFF
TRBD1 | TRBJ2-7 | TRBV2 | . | TGTGCCAGCAGTCTCGGACAGGGGGTGCTATATACCTACGAGCAGTACTTC | CASSLGQGVLYTYEQYF
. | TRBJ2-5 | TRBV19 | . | TGTGCCAGTAGTACCTCACTAGTATTATATGAGGAGACCCAGTACTTC | CASSTSLVLYEETQYF
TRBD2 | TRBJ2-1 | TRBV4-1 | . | TGCGCCAGCAGCTTACTAGCGGGAGGGGAAGTTGAGCAGTTCTTC | CASSLLAGGEVEQFF
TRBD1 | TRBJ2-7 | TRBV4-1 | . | TGCGCCAGCAGCCAAAGGGACAGGAGCTCCTACGAGCAGTACTTC | CASSQRDRSSYEQYF
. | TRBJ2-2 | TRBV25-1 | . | TGTGCCAGCAGCGACTTTGGGTTAAACTCGGGGGCCGGGGAGCTGTTTTTT | CASSDFGLNSGAGELFF
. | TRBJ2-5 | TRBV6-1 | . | TGTGCCAGCAGTCCTCCGCAGGAGGGAGAGACCCAGTACTTC | CASSPPQEGETQYF
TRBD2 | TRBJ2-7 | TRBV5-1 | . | TGCGCCAGCAAGTGGCGGGAGGACTACGAGCAGTACTTC | CASKWREDYEQYF
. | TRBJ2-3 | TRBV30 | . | TGTGCCTGGGCTGGAGGCACAGATACGCAGTATTTT | CAWAGGTDTQYF
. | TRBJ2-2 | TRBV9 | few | TGTGCCAGCAGCCTTGGGACATTAGGCACCGGGGAGCTGTTTTTT | CASSLGTLGTGELFF
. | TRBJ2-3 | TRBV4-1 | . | TGCGCCAGCAGCCAAGAGGGACACGGCACAGATACGCAGTATTTT | CASSQEGHGTDTQYF
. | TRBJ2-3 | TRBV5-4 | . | TGTGCCAGCAGCTTTCCACAATTGGGGGCCACAGATACGCAGTATTTT | CASSFPQLGATDTQYF
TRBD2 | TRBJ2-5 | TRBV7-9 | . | TGTGCCAGCAGCTCAAGGACTAGCGGGTTTGGAGAGACCCAGTACTTC | CASSSRTSGFGETQYF
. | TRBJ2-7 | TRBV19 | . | TGTGCCAGTAGTATAGCGGGAGAATGGTACGAGCAGTACTTC | CASSIAGEWYEQYF
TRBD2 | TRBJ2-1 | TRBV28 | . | TGTGCCAGCAGTTTCTTTGGGCGGGAGCTCAATGAGCAGTTCTTC | CASSFFGRELNEQFF
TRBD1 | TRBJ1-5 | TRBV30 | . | TGTGCCTGGAGCCCTAATGACAGGGAGGCCCAGCATTTT | CAWSPNDREAQHF